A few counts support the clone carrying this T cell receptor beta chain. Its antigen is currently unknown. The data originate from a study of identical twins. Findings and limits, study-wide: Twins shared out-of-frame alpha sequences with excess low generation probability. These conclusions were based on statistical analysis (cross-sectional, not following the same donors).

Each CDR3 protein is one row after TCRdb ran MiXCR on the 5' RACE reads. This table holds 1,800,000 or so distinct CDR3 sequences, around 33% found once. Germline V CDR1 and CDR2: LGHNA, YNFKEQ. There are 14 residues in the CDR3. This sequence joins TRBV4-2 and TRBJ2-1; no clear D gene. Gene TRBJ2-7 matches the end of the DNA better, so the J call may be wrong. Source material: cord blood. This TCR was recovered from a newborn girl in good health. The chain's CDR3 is CASSQVISYNEQYF. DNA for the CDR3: TGTGCCAGCAGCCAAGTTATATCCTACAATGAGCAGTACTTC.